A selection of T cell receptor beta chains follows, all from one sample in a study of blood T cell repertoires in COVID-19. Measured with immunoSEQ multiplex PCR; TCRdb has only the in-frame clones, and not every one. The sample gives 200,000 to 300,000 clones, about 88% of which show up once; over 5% is in the top ten. The sequencing sample was made of peripheral blood. These receptors all come from an older woman with COVID-19, enrolled during active disease. The conserved cysteine and the conserved F or W are not part of the CDR3 here.

V: TRBV28
J: TRBJ2-1
CDR3: ASSPLHRTSGSSYNEQF

V: TRBV19
J: TRBJ1-1
CDR3: ASSIIQGFEAF

V: TRBV7-2
J: TRBJ1-6
CDR3: ASSFKGQDSPLH

V: TRBV6-5
J: TRBJ2-3
CDR3: ASSYGQASTDTQY

V: TRBV6-2/TRBV6-3
J: TRBJ1-2
CDR3: ASSSGTLYGYT

V: TRBV7-6
J: TRBJ1-1
CDR3: ASSAYRGPNTEAF

V: TRBV6-2/TRBV6-3
J: TRBJ2-1
CDR3: ASSPSRLAGGNEQF

V: TRBV5-4
J: TRBJ2-7
CDR3: ASSPQGAYEQY

V: TRBV30
J: TRBJ1-1
CDR3: AWSQGETLAAF

V: TRBV25-1
J: TRBJ2-7
CDR3: ASSAQSSYEQY

V: TRBV5-1
J: TRBJ1-1
CDR3: ASSSRTGGADTEAF

V: TRBV7-9
J: TRBJ1-5
CDR3: ASSLAGDRGFQPQH

V: TRBV5-4
J: TRBJ2-7
CDR3: ASSKDISYEQY

V: TRBV5-1
J: TRBJ1-6
CDR3: ASSLRDRVNSPLH

V: TRBV9
J: TRBJ1-6
CDR3: ASSTSPGYGSPLH

V: TRBV28
J: TRBJ2-1
CDR3: ASSFGGNYNEQF

V: TRBV6-2/TRBV6-3
J: TRBJ1-4
CDR3: ASSYSGGEKLF

V: TRBV6-5
J: TRBJ2-2
CDR3: ASRSTSGSGGELF

V: TRBV24-1
J: TRBJ2-5
CDR3: ATSDAKLQVQETQY

V: TRBV6-4
J: TRBJ2-7
CDR3: ASSASPGQGKEEQY

V: TRBV5-6
J: TRBJ1-1
CDR3: ASSLGPTGNTEAF

V: TRBV9
J: TRBJ2-1
CDR3: ASSRTTSEQF

V: TRBV28
J: TRBJ1-5
CDR3: ASSFWGIGQPQH

V: TRBV6-1
J: TRBJ1-1
CDR3: ASSETGHPNTEAF

V: TRBV25-1
J: TRBJ1-2
CDR3: ASSEWAVENYGYT

V: TRBV5-1
J: TRBJ1-1
CDR3: ASSFDSLNTEAF

V: TRBV29-1
J: TRBJ2-1
CDR3: SVSRGRAVDEQF

V: TRBV10-1
J: TRBJ2-1
CDR3: ASIFGLGRQF

V: TRBV4-2
J: TRBJ1-6
CDR3: ASSQEIPTGGSSYNSPLH

V: TRBV10-3
J: TRBJ1-6
CDR3: AIRSTGEALSPLH

V: TRBV11-2
J: TRBJ2-3
CDR3: ASSSEGGGRDTQY

V: TRBV10-3
J: TRBJ2-1
CDR3: AISGWGTSGSEQF

V: TRBV6-4
J: TRBJ1-2
CDR3: ASSVAGSYGYT

V: TRBV5-4
J: TRBJ2-1
CDR3: ASSPNFGVGGGEQF

V: TRBV4-2
J: TRBJ2-1
CDR3: ASSQERGASGDNEQF

V: TRBV4-2
J: TRBJ2-2
CDR3: ASSREKGARGTGELF

V: TRBV11-2
J: TRBJ2-7
CDR3: ASSLVRGGEQY

V: TRBV7-2
J: TRBJ1-6
CDR3: ASSFLWDRASPLH

V: TRBV5-4
J: TRBJ2-1
CDR3: ASSHSGSSYNEQF

V: TRBV19
J: TRBJ1-4
CDR3: ASSIEGQGYEKLF

V: TRBV30
J: TRBJ1-5
CDR3: AWSAGADNQPQH

V: TRBV7-6
J: TRBJ2-3
CDR3: ASSVPGGTDTQY

V: TRBV19
J: TRBJ1-6
CDR3: ASSSGASSYNSPLH

V: TRBV6-1
J: TRBJ2-1
CDR3: ASSESRSVKQF

V: TRBV10-3
J: TRBJ1-5
CDR3: AISGDRVNQPQH

V: TRBV9
J: TRBJ2-7
CDR3: ASSVDFRGYEQY

V: TRBV5-1
J: TRBJ2-7
CDR3: ASSPPGTVSYEQY

V: TRBV9
J: TRBJ2-5
CDR3: ASSAQGFSETQY

V: TRBV6-5
J: TRBJ2-3
CDR3: ASSLTSHTDTQY

V: TRBV3-1/TRBV3-2
J: TRBJ1-4
CDR3: ASSQDLGTGREKLF